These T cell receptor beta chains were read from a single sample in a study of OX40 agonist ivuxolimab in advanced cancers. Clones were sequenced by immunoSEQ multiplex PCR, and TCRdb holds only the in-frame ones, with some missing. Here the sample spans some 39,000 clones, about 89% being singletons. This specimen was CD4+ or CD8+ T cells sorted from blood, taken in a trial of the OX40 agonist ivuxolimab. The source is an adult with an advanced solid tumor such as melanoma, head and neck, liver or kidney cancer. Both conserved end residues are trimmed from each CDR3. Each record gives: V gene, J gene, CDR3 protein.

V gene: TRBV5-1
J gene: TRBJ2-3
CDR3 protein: ASSLGPSASTDTQY

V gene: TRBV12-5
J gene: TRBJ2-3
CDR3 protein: ASGLGGGRGTDTQY

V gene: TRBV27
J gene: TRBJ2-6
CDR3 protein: ASRTTQVSGANVLT

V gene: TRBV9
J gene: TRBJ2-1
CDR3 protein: ASSAPSGSSYNEQF

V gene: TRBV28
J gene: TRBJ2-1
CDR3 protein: ASSQFAGKAF

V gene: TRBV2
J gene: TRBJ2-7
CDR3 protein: ASKSGTGSLEQY

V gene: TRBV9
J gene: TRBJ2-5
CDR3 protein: ASSVSLAGGEETQY

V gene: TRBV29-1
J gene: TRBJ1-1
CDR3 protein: SVAGGHIDTEAF

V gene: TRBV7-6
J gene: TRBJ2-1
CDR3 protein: ASSLAGLAGGGEQF

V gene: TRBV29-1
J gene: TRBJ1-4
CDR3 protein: SVGRGTGFEKLF